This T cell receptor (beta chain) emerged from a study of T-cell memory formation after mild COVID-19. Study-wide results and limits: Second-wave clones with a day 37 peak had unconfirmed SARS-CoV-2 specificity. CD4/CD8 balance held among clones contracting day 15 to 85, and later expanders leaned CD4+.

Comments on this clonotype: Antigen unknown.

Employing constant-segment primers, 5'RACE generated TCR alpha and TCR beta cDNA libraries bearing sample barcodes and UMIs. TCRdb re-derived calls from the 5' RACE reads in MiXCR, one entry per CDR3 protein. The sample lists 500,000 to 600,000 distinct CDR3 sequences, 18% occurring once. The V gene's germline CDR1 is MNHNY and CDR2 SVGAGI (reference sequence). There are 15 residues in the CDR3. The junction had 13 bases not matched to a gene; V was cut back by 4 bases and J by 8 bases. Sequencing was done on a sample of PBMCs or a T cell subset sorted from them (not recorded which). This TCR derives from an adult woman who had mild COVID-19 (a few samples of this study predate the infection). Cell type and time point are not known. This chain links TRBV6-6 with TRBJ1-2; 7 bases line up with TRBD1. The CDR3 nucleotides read TGTGCCAGCAGTTTTCGTCTGGACAGGCTGGAGGGCTACACCTTC. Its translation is CASSFRLDRLEGYTF.